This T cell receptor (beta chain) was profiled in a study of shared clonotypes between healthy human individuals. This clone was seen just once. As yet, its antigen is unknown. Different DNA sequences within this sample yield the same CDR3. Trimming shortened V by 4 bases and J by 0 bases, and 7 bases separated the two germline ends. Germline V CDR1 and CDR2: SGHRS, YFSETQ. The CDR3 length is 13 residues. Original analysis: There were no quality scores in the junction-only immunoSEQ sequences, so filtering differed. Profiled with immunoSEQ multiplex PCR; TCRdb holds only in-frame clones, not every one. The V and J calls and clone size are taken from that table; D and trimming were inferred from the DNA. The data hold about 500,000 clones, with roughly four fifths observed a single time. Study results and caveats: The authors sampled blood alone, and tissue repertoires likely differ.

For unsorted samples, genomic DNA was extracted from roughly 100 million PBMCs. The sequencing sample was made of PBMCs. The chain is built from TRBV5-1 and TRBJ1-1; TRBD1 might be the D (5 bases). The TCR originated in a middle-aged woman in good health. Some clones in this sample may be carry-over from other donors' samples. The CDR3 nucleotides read TGCGCCAGCAGCCCCAGGGTGAACACTGAAGCTTTCTTT. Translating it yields CASSPRVNTEAFF. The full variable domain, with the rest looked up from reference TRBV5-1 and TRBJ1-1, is KAGVTQTPRYLIKTRGQQVTLSCSPISGHRSVSWYQQTPGQGLQFLFEYFSETQRNKGNFPGRFSGRQFSNSRSEMNVSTLELGDSALYLCASSPRVNTEAFFGQGTRLTVV.